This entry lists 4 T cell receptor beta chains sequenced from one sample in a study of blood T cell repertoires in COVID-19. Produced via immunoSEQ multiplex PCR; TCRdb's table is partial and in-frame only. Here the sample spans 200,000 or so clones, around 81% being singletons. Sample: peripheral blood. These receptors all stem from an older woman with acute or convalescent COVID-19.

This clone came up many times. The CDR3: CASSRGHLGTEAFF. The CDR3 DNA reads as TGTGCCAGCAGCCGAGGGCATTTAGGCACTGAAGCTTTCTTT. The chain joins TRBV14 to TRBJ1-1, with D unclear. V lost 4 bases to trimming and J lost 4 bases, with 13 bases between them. CDR1 is SGHDN and CDR2 is FVKESK in the germline V gene. The CDR3 runs to 14 residues.

For the CDR3, the DNA is TGCGCCAGACACTCTAGGGGAGATACGCAGTATTTT. Encoded protein: CARHSRGDTQYF. The V call is TRBV10-1, the J call TRBJ2-3; a weak D match, TRBD1 (5 bases). Trimming took off 9 bases at V and 5 bases at J, with 12 bases between the two ends. Germline V lookup: CDR1 WNHNN, CDR2 SYGVQD (reference sequence). The length of the CDR3 is 12 residues.

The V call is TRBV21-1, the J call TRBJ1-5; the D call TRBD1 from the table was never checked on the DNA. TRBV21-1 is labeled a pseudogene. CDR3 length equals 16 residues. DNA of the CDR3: TGTGCCAGCGGCAGCGCGGAGGGGGCCGGGCGGCAGCCCCAGCATTTT. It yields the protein CASGSAEGAGRQPQHF.

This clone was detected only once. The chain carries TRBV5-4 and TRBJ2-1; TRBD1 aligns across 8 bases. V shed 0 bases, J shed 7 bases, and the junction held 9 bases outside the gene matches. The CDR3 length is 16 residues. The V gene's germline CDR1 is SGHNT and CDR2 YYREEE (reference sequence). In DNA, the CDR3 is TGTGCCAGCAGCTTGGAGGGGCAGGGGGCTGGTAATGAGCAGTTCTTC. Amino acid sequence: CASSLEGQGAGNEQFF.